This T cell receptor (beta chain) was identified during a study of blood T cells in healthy people across ages. The study's findings and limits: Older individuals had lower TCR beta diversity per million T cells (the decline was roughly linear).

With regard to this clonotype: Its cognate antigen is unknown.

The CDR3 has 16 amino acids. The germline V gene encodes CDR1 SQVTM and CDR2 ANQGSEA. V lost 3 bases to trimming and J lost 7 bases; unmatched junction nucleotides: 15. Extracted total RNA amounted to at least 6 micrograms for each sample. Next came a second PCR, run for about 7 to 12 cycles, which used a sample-barcoded 5' primer along with a J-beta primer mix. TCRdb processed the 5' RACE reads anew with MiXCR; each CDR3 protein has one entry. The sample shows more than 800,000 distinct CDR3 sequences, 45% of them seen only once. Specimen: blood. This clonotype was sampled from a woman aged 55-69 years in good health. The chain carries TRBV29-1 and TRBJ2-7; 10 nucleotides agree with TRBD2. The CDR3 bases are TGCAGCGTTGATGGGAGGACAGCGGGAGGGGGTTTGGAGCAGTACTTC. Protein sequence: CSVDGRTAGGGLEQYF.